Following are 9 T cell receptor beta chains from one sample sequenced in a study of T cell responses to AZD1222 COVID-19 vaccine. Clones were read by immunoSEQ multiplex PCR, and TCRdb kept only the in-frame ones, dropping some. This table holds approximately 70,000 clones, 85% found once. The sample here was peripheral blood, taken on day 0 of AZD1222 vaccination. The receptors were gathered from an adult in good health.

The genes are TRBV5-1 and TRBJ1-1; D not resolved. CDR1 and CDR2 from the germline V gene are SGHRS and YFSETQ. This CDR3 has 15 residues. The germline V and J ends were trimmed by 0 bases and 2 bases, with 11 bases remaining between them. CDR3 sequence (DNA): TGCGCCAGCAGCTTGGGGCAGATATACAACACTGAAGCTTTCTTT. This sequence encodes CASSLGQIYNTEAFF. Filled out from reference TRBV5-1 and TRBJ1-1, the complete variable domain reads KAGVTQTPRYLIKTRGQQVTLSCSPISGHRSVSWYQQTPGQGLQFLFEYFSETQRNKGNFPGRFSGRQFSNSRSEMNVSTLELGDSALYLCASSLGQIYNTEAFFGQGTRLTVV.

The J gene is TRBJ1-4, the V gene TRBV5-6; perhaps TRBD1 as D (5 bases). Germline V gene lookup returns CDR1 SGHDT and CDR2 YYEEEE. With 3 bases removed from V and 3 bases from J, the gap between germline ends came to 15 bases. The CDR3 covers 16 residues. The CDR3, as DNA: TGTGCCAGCAGCTCCTCCGGGACCGCGGCTAATGAAAAACTGTTTTTT. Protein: CASSSSGTAANEKLFF. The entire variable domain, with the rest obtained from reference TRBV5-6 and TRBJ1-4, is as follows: DAGVTQSPTHLIKTRGQQVTLRCSPKSGHDTVSWYQQALGQGPQFIFQYYEEEERQRGNFPDRFSGHQFPNYSSELNVNALLLGDSALYLCASSSSGTAANEKLFFGSGTQLSVL.

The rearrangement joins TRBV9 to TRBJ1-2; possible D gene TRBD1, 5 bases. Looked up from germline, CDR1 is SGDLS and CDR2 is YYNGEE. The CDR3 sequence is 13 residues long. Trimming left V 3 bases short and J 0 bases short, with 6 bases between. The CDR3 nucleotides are TGTGCCAGCAGCGAACAGGCTAACTATGGCTACACCTTC. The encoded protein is CASSEQANYGYTF.

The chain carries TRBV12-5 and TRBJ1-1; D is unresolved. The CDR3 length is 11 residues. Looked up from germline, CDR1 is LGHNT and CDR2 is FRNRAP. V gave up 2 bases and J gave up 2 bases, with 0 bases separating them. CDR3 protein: CASGLNTEAFF. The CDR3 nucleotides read TGTGCTAGTGGTTTGAACACTGAAGCTTTCTTT.

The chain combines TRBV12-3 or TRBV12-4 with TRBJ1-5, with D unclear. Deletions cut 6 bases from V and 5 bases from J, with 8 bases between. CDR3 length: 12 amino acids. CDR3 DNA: TGTGCCAGCAGGGGTTCTTATCAGCCCCAGCATTTT. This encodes CASRGSYQPQHF.

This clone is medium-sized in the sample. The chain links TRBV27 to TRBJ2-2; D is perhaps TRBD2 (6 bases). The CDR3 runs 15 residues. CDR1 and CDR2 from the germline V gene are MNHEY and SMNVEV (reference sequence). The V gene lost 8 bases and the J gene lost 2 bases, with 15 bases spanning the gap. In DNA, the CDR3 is TGTGCCAGCGGCCGGGTGACTAGAAACACCGGGGAGCTGTTTTTT. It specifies CASGRVTRNTGELFF.

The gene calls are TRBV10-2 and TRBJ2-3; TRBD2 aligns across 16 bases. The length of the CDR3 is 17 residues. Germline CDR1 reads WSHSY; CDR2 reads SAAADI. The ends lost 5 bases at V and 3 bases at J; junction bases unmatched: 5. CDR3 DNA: TGCGCCAGCAGTCCCGGGACTAGCGGGAGGGGAACAGATACGCAGTATTTT. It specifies CASSPGTSGRGTDTQYF.

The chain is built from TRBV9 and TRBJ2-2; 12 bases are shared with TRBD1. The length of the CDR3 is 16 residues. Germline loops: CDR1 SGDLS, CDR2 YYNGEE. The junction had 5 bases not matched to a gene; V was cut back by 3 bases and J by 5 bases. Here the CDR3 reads CASSEPGQGATGELFF. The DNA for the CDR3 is TGTGCCAGCAGCGAACCGGGACAGGGGGCTACCGGGGAGCTGTTTTTT.

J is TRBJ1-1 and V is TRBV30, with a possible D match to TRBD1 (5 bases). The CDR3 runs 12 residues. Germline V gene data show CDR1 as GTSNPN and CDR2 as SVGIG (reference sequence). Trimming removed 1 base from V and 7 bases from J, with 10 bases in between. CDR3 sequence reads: CAWSARTGEAFF. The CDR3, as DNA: TGTGCCTGGAGTGCCCGCACAGGTGAAGCTTTCTTT. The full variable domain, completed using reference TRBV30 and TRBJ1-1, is SQTIHQWPATLVQPVGSPLSLECTVEGTSNPNLYWYRQAAGRGLQLLFYSVGIGQISSEVPQNLSASRPQDRQFILSSKKLLLSDSGFYLCAWSARTGEAFFGQGTRLTVV.